This T cell receptor beta chain is from a study of T-cell memory formation after mild COVID-19. Whole-study findings and limits: The study found contracting CD4+ clones mainly in CM and EM and contracting CD8+ clones in EMRA.

Via MiXCR, TCRdb re-called the 5' RACE reads, giving one row per CDR3 protein. The sample records roughly 620,000 distinct CDR3 sequences, roughly 18% being singletons. Per the germline V gene, CDR1 is LGHDT and CDR2 is YNNKEL (reference sequence). The junction had 3 bases not matched to a gene; V was cut back by 1 base and J by 11 bases. CDR3 length: 12 residues. This clonotype was picked up a small number of times. Antigen unknown. The chain has TRBV3-1 and TRBJ1-1, with 8 bases identical to TRBD1. The TCR comes from an adult woman who had mild COVID-19 (a few samples of this study predate the infection). Cell type and time point are not known. The sample consisted of PBMCs or a T cell subset sorted from them (not recorded which). CDR3 coding DNA: TGTGCCAGCAGCCAAGGGGACAGGAAGGCTTTCTTT. Translated: CASSQGDRKAFF.